Listed below are T cell receptor beta chains from one sample, sequenced in a study of blood T cell repertoires in COVID-19. Generated by immunoSEQ multiplex PCR, the TCRdb table keeps only in-frame clones and is missing some. The sample records about 410,000 clones, roughly 88% being singletons. Sequenced material: peripheral blood. The receptors were sampled from a woman between 25 and 40 years old with active or convalescent COVID-19. CDR3s include the opening cysteine and the closing phenylalanine or tryptophan. Fields, in order: V gene, clone size, J gene, D gene, CDR3 DNA, CDR3 protein. A D gene is named only where the DNA matches it firmly. Only part of the rows carry a size: once, few, many, or a class if the clone is expanded.

TRBV27	.	TRBJ1-2	.	TGTGCCAGCACCCATACCCCCCGAACCGGCACAGGTTTACGGTACTATGGCTACACCTTC	CASTHTPRTGTGLRYYGYTF
TRBV6-5	.	TRBJ1-3	TRBD1	TGTGCCAGCAGTCCGACAGGGGTGGAAGGAAACACCATATATTTT	CASSPTGVEGNTIYF
TRBV18	.	TRBJ1-1	.	TGTGCCAGCTCCCCAAGACAGGATAACACTGAAGCTTTCTTT	CASSPRQDNTEAFF
TRBV9	.	TRBJ1-4	.	TGTGCCAGCAGCGTAGCTTTCGGGGGACGGAATGAAAAACTGTTTTTT	CASSVAFGGRNEKLFF
TRBV10-3	.	TRBJ1-6	.	TGTGCCATCAGTGCTGGAGGGTCTAATTCACCCCTCCACTTT	CAISAGGSNSPLHF
TRBV19	.	TRBJ1-2	.	TGTGCCAGTAGTATACCCCCAGGGGACTATGGCTACACCTTC	CASSIPPGDYGYTF
TRBV10-2	.	TRBJ2-7	TRBD1	TGCGCCAGCAGTGATCCGGGACAGGGAGTCGAGCAGTACTTC	CASSDPGQGVEQYF
TRBV27	.	TRBJ2-1	.	TGTGCCAGCAGGCCGTTGACATGGATGAGCTCCTACAATGAGCAGTTCTTC	CASRPLTWMSSYNEQFF
TRBV4-1	.	TRBJ1-4	TRBD1	TGCGCCAGCAGCCGGGAACCGGGACAGGGGGTACTGTCAACTAATGAAAAACTGTTTTTT	CASSREPGQGVLSTNEKLFF
TRBV30	.	TRBJ1-2	TRBD1	TGTGCCTGGAGCGGAGACAGGGGCACCTCTGGCTACACCTTC	CAWSGDRGTSGYTF
TRBV6-5	once	TRBJ2-5	.	TGTGCCAGCACCAAAACTGGGGCCCAAGAGACCCAGTACTTC	CASTKTGAQETQYF
TRBV3-1/TRBV3-2	.	TRBJ1-2	.	TGTGCCAGCAGCCAAGATCTATGGAACTATGGCTACACCTTC	CASSQDLWNYGYTF
TRBV6-5	once	TRBJ1-1	.	TGTGCCAGCACGAGAGAGGGGGTTGACACTGAAGCTTTCTTT	CASTREGVDTEAFF
TRBV11-2	.	TRBJ1-4	.	TGTGCCAGCAGCGCTCGTATGATGGCGGGCGGTGAAAAACTGTTTTTT	CASSARMMAGGEKLFF
TRBV19	.	TRBJ1-5	.	TGTGCCAGTACCAGGGAAAATCAGCCCCAGCATTTT	CASTRENQPQHF
TRBV19	.	TRBJ1-1	TRBD1	TGTGCCAGTAGTAGCAGGGGGGCCACTGAAGCTTTCTTT	CASSSRGATEAFF
TRBV11-2	.	TRBJ2-5	TRBD1	TGTGCCAGCAGCTTAGATTGGACAGGGCGGGGAGAGACCCAGTACTTC	CASSLDWTGRGETQYF
TRBV3-1/TRBV3-2	.	TRBJ2-7	TRBD1	TGTGCCAGCAGCCGCCCGGGACAGGGAGGGAACGAGCAGTACTTC	CASSRPGQGGNEQYF
TRBV19	.	TRBJ2-4	.	TGTGCCAGTAGTATAGATATGACAGACTTAGCCAAAAACATTCAGTACTTC	CASSIDMTDLAKNIQYF
TRBV5-8	.	TRBJ2-2	TRBD2	TGTGCCAGCTCCGCACTAGCGGCAAACACCGGGGAGCTGTTTTTT	CASSALAANTGELFF
TRBV13	.	TRBJ2-2	.	TGTGCCAGCAGCTCAGGAAGGACAGGGAGGGCCGGGGAGCTGTTTTTT	CASSSGRTGRAGELFF
TRBV6-5	.	TRBJ2-2	.	TGTGCCAGCAGGGGCGAGGGATCCTTCGGGGAGCTGTTTTTT	CASRGEGSFGELFF
TRBV4-1	.	TRBJ1-4	TRBD1	TGCGCCAGCAGCCAAAGTATAGGCCGGGACAGGGCCGAGGATGAAAAACTGTTTTTT	CASSQSIGRDRAEDEKLFF
TRBV19	.	TRBJ2-4	TRBD2	TGTGCCAGTAGTATAGATGGACTAGCGGGAGAAGGGTCCAAAAACATTCAGTACTTC	CASSIDGLAGEGSKNIQYF
TRBV5-1	.	TRBJ2-3	TRBD2	TGCGCCAGCACCCCCACTAGCGGAAGCACAGATACGCAGTATTTT	CASTPTSGSTDTQYF
TRBV5-1	.	TRBJ2-1	.	TGCGCCAGCAGCTCCGCCGCAGGCAATGAGCAGTTCTTC	CASSSAAGNEQFF
TRBV7-6	once	TRBJ2-1	.	TGTGCCAGCAGACCAGGGTCATACAATGAGCAGTTCTTC	CASRPGSYNEQFF
TRBV29-1	.	TRBJ2-3	TRBD1	TGCAGCGTTGAAGATCCTGGGACAGGGTCGGGCGATACGCAGTATTTT	CSVEDPGTGSGDTQYF
TRBV6-2/TRBV6-3	.	TRBJ1-2	TRBD1	TGTGCCAGCAGTGGTGGGGACAGGGGGCGCTCCCCCTATGGCTACACCTTC	CASSGGDRGRSPYGYTF
TRBV9	.	TRBJ2-1	.	TGTGCCAGCAGCGATGGGTATCCGGGCTCCTACAATGAGCAGTTCTTC	CASSDGYPGSYNEQFF
TRBV5-6	.	TRBJ2-7	.	TGTGCCAGCAGAACTACCTACGAGCAGTACTTC	CASRTTYEQYF
TRBV5-4	few	TRBJ2-2	TRBD2	TGTGCCAGCAGCTTGCTAGCGGGAGACACCGGGGAGCTGTTTTTT	CASSLLAGDTGELFF
TRBV14	.	TRBJ2-3	TRBD2	TGTGCCAGCAGCCCTGGGACTACCAGGGATACGCAGTATTTT	CASSPGTTRDTQYF
TRBV6-5	.	TRBJ2-7	TRBD2	TGTGCCAGCAGACCCCGGGGGGGCCCGCTCGAGCAGTACTTC	CASRPRGGPLEQYF
TRBV6-5	.	TRBJ1-1	TRBD1	TGTGCCAGCAGACTGGGACAGGGGATCGCTGAAGCTTTCTTT	CASRLGQGIAEAFF
TRBV30	once	TRBJ1-2	.	TGTGCCTATCAGGATAACTATGGCTACACCTTC	CAYQDNYGYTF
TRBV30	.	TRBJ1-4	.	TGTGCCTGGAGTAGTGGGCAGGGGTATGAAAAACTGTTTTTT	CAWSSGQGYEKLFF
TRBV5-6	.	TRBJ1-4	.	TGTGCCAGCAGCTTGCAAGGGGTTGAAAAACTGTTTTTT	CASSLQGVEKLFF
TRBV25-1	.	TRBJ1-1	TRBD1	TGTGCCAGCAGTGAATGGTCCGGGACAGGGGTCACTGAAGCTTTCTTT	CASSEWSGTGVTEAFF
TRBV10-3	few	TRBJ1-6	.	TGTGCCATCAGTGCTTCACAGGGCTCGGAGGTAGGGGCCCTCCACTTT	CAISASQGSEVGALHF
TRBV5-6	.	TRBJ2-1	.	TGTGCCAGCCAGCCCATAGGGGGAAATGAGCAGTTCTTC	CASQPIGGNEQFF
TRBV23-1	.	TRBJ2-7	.	TGCGCCAGCAGTCGGTATAACCCGATAGTATCCTACGAGCAGTACTTC	CASSRYNPIVSYEQYF
TRBV27	.	TRBJ2-1	.	TGTGCCAGCAAAGCCCCGACGGGGTACAATGAGCAGTTCTTC	CASKAPTGYNEQFF
TRBV5-4	.	TRBJ2-3	TRBD1	TGTGCCAGCAGCCGACAGGGGGAAACAGATACGCAGTATTTT	CASSRQGETDTQYF
TRBV24-1	.	TRBJ1-1	.	TGTGCCACCAGTGACAGAATGAACACTGAAGCTTTCTTT	CATSDRMNTEAFF
TRBV3-1/TRBV3-2	.	TRBJ2-2	.	TGTGCCAGCAGCCTAGACAGTTCCCCCGGGGAGCTGTTTTTT	CASSLDSSPGELFF
TRBV9	.	TRBJ1-1	TRBD1	TGTGCCAGCAGCGCGGCCGGGACAGGGAGGACTGAAGCTTTCTTT	CASSAAGTGRTEAFF
TRBV25-1	.	TRBJ2-3	.	TGTGCCAGCAGTGAGACAGGAAGGACAGATACGCAGTATTTT	CASSETGRTDTQYF
TRBV18	.	TRBJ2-1	.	TGTGCCAGCTCACAAGGCGGGGAAAACGCGCAGTTCTTC	CASSQGGENAQFF
TRBV3-1/TRBV3-2	.	TRBJ1-5	TRBD1	TGTGCCAGCAGCATTCGGACAGGTTTGAGGACGATCCAGCATTTT	CASSIRTGLRTIQHF
TRBV27	.	TRBJ1-1	.	TGTGCCAGCAGCCCCAGTTTGAACACTGAAGCTTTCTTT	CASSPSLNTEAFF
TRBV30	.	TRBJ2-1	TRBD2	TGTGCCTGGAGTCGGCCGGGAGGGGGAAATGAGCAGTTCTTC	CAWSRPGGGNEQFF
TRBV19	.	TRBJ1-2	.	TGTGCCAGTAGCACGTTTGCAGGGAATAACTATGGCTACACCTTC	CASSTFAGNNYGYTF